This is a list of T cell receptor beta chains from one sample in a study of OX40 agonist ivuxolimab in advanced cancers. Here immunoSEQ multiplex PCR was the method, and the copy in TCRdb shows in-frame clones only, minus some. This sample yields approximately 86,000 clones, of which around 84% are seen a single time; 6.5% belongs to the top ten. The input for sequencing was CD4+ or CD8+ T cells sorted from blood, taken in a trial of the OX40 agonist ivuxolimab. These receptors came from an adult with an advanced solid tumor such as melanoma, head and neck, liver or kidney cancer. Both conserved end residues are part of each CDR3. Fields, in order: V gene, D gene, clone size, J gene, CDR3 DNA, CDR3 protein. D genes are given only for firm matches. Where a row states a size, it is once, few, many or the class of an expanded clone; other rows omit it.

TRBV6-5,TRBD1,-,TRBJ1-6,TGTGCCAGCAGTCCGATCAGGACAGGGTCGGCACCCCTCCACTTT,CASSPIRTGSAPLHF
TRBV27,-,-,TRBJ1-2,TGTGCCAGCAGTCTGACATATTCCTATGGCTACACCTTC,CASSLTYSYGYTF
TRBV10-3,-,-,TRBJ1-5,TGTGCCATCAGTGGGGGACCCTCGAGTCTTAGCAATCAGCCCCAGCATTTT,CAISGGPSSLSNQPQHF
TRBV19,-,-,TRBJ1-2,TGTGCCAGTAGTATTTCAGGGTTGAGTGGCTACACCTTC,CASSISGLSGYTF
TRBV5-4,-,-,TRBJ1-1,TGTGCCAGCAGCTTGGAACCGGCAATGAACACTGAAGCTTTCTTT,CASSLEPAMNTEAFF
TRBV11-2,-,-,TRBJ1-2,TGTGCCAGCAGCTTAGAGTCTAGGTCCTCGCAGGGTGGCTACACCTTC,CASSLESRSSQGGYTF
TRBV9,-,-,TRBJ2-4,TGTGCCAGCAGCGCCCACCCTTTAGCCAAAAACATTCAGTACTTC,CASSAHPLAKNIQYF
TRBV18,-,-,TRBJ1-2,TGTGCCAGCTCAAGGGACAAGGCGAGCCTCTATGGCTACACCTTC,CASSRDKASLYGYTF
TRBV6-1,-,-,TRBJ1-5,TGTGCCAGCAGTGGGGAAGCCAATCAGCCCCAGCATTTT,CASSGEANQPQHF
TRBV7-6,-,few,TRBJ1-1,TGTGCCAGCAGCTCCTGGGGGGGACAGAACACTGAAGCTTTCTTT,CASSSWGGQNTEAFF
TRBV7-2,-,-,TRBJ1-6,TGTGCCAGCAGCCTTATGAGGGCAGGGTATAATTCACCCCTCCACTTT,CASSLMRAGYNSPLHF
TRBV7-3,TRBD2,-,TRBJ2-7,TGTGCCAGCAGCGCAGCGGGGGGCTACGAGCAGTACTTC,CASSAAGGYEQYF
TRBV11-1,-,-,TRBJ1-1,TGTGCCAGCAGCTTAGGGCAGGGGCGCGACACTGAAGCTTTCTTT,CASSLGQGRDTEAFF